What follows describes a single T cell receptor beta chain. The entry originates in a study of technical replicates of blood from several donors. V lost 4 bases to trimming and J lost 2 bases; unmatched junction nucleotides: 16. Germline loops: CDR1 MRHNA, CDR2 SNTAGT. This CDR3 is 20 amino acids long. The method was immunoSEQ multiplex PCR; TCRdb's version includes in-frame clones alone and lacks a portion of them. The sample contains tens of thousands of clones, roughly 98% of which appear only once. This TCR was recovered from a human donor in good health. The rearrangement joins TRBV6-4 to TRBJ2-1; 11 nucleotides align to TRBD2. The sequencing input was T cells isolated from PBMCs. CDR3 residues: CASSADHPWTSGSAYNEQFF. The CDR3, as DNA: TGTGCCAGCAGTGCCGATCACCCCTGGACTAGCGGGTCCGCCTACAATGAGCAGTTCTTC.